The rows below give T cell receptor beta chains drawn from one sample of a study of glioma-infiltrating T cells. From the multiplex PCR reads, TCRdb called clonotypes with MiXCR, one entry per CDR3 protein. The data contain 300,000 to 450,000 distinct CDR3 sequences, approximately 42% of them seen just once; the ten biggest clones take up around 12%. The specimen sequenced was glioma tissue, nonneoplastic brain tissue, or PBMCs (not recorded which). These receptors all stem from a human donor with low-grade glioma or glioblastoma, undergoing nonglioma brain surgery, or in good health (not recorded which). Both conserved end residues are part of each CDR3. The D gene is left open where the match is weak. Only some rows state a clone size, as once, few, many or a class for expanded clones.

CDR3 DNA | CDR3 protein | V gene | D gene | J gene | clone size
TGTGCCAGCAGCGTCGGGCTAGCGGACCTTAGCACAGATACGCAGTATTTT | CASSVGLADLSTDTQYF | TRBV4-2 | TRBD2 | TRBJ2-3 | NA
TGTGCCAGCTCACCGATAGGGGTGAGGAACACCGGGGAGCTGTTTTTT | CASSPIGVRNTGELFF | TRBV18 | NA | TRBJ2-2 | NA
TGCGCCAGCAGCCCGGGACAGGGGGCTTACTATGGCTACACCTTC | CASSPGQGAYYGYTF | TRBV4-1 | TRBD1 | TRBJ1-2 | NA
TGTGCCAGCAGTCTGTCAAGACTAGCGGGAGAAATGGGTGAGCAGTTCTTC | CASSLSRLAGEMGEQFF | TRBV27 | TRBD2 | TRBJ2-1 | few
TGTGCCAGCAGTTACTTTGCGGCCGGGGAGCTGTTTTTT | CASSYFAAGELFF | TRBV6-7 | NA | TRBJ2-2 | few
TGTGCCAGCAGACCTGGACTAGCGGGAGTAGGCGAGCAGTACTTC | CASRPGLAGVGEQYF | TRBV6-1 | TRBD2 | TRBJ2-7 | NA
TGTGCCAGCACCCTGGACAGGGGGTCCCCCTACGAGCAGTACTTC | CASTLDRGSPYEQYF | TRBV6-1 | TRBD1 | TRBJ2-7 | NA
TGTGCCAGCAGCTTATCAAGGGGACTAGCGGGAACCTACGAGCAGTACTTC | CASSLSRGLAGTYEQYF | TRBV7-3 | TRBD2 | TRBJ2-7 | once
TGTGCCAGCAGCCGGGTCGTCACCGGGGAGCTGTTTTTT | CASSRVVTGELFF | TRBV9 | NA | TRBJ2-2 | NA
TGTGCCAGCAGCCGAGGTAGAGGCGGGAGGGTCCACGAGCAGTACTTC | CASSRGRGGRVHEQYF | TRBV11-2 | TRBD2 | TRBJ2-7 | NA
TGTGCCAGCAGTTTGAAGGGGTTTAGTGGGACCACCTGCAATGAGCAGTACTTC | CASSLKGFSGTTCNEQYF | TRBV27 | NA | TRBJ2-7 | NA
TGTGCCACCAGTGATTTCCAAGGTTTTAGCTCCTACAATGAGCAGTTCTTC | CATSDFQGFSSYNEQFF | TRBV24-1 | NA | TRBJ2-1 | few
TGTGCCAGCAGTTTAGCGGGTGTCGAGCAGTTCTTC | CASSLAGVEQFF | TRBV6-2/TRBV6-3 | TRBD2 | TRBJ2-1 | once
TGTGCTAGCAGCCGGGCGGGGGCAGATACGCAGTATTTT | CASSRAGADTQYF | TRBV7-6 | TRBD2 | TRBJ2-3 | few
TGTGCCAGCAGTTTATCCGCTAGCGAGGATGAGCAGTACTTC | CASSLSASEDEQYF | TRBV27 | NA | TRBJ2-7 | NA
TGCAGTGCTAGAGATCGCACGAAAAGCTCCTACGAGCAGTACTTC | CSARDRTKSSYEQYF | TRBV20-1 | NA | TRBJ2-7 | many
TGTGCCAGCAGTTACGGAGGACACGGGCACTATGGCTACACCTTC | CASSYGGHGHYGYTF | TRBV6-5 | NA | TRBJ1-2 | many
TGTGCCAGCAGTCTAGGCAGCTCTGGAAGCACCATATATTTC | CASSLGSSGSTIYF | TRBV27 | NA | TRBJ1-3 | NA
TGTGCCAGCAGTTACCCGAGTAAGGGGGCTATTCAGGGTACGGGCAATGAGCAGTTCTTC | CASSYPSKGAIQGTGNEQFF | TRBV6-2/TRBV6-3 | TRBD1 | TRBJ2-1 | once
TGTGCCAGCAGCTTAGAACTAGCGGGAGCCGGTGAGCAGTTCTTC | CASSLELAGAGEQFF | TRBV7-2 | TRBD2 | TRBJ2-1 | NA
TGCAGTGCTAGAGATCTTTGGCGGGGGAGGAACAATGAGCAGTTCTTC | CSARDLWRGRNNEQFF | TRBV20-1 | TRBD2 | TRBJ2-1 | NA
TGTGCCAGCAGTTTCATGCAGGGGAGCTACGAGCAGTACTTC | CASSFMQGSYEQYF | TRBV27 | NA | TRBJ2-7 | NA
TGTGCCAGCAGGCCGGGACAGTCGGGCATCTATGGCTACACCTTC | CASRPGQSGIYGYTF | TRBV28 | TRBD1 | TRBJ1-2 | NA
TGTGCCAGCAGCGGAGGGACTAGCGGCGCCTACGAGCAGTACTTC | CASSGGTSGAYEQYF | TRBV9 | TRBD2 | TRBJ2-7 | NA
TGCAGTGCTAGAGATTCGAGCGGGAGGCAAAGGAAAACGCAGTATTTT | CSARDSSGRQRKTQYF | TRBV20-1 | TRBD2 | TRBJ2-3 | many
TGCAGTGCTAGAGAAGTACTATCTGCGTACGAGCAGTACTTC | CSAREVLSAYEQYF | TRBV20-1 | NA | TRBJ2-7 | once
TGTGCCAGCACCTTATCGGCAGGGCGGTGGTACGAGCAGTACTTC | CASTLSAGRWYEQYF | TRBV6-1 | NA | TRBJ2-7 | many
TGTGCCAGCAGTTACCCGGGACCTGGAAACACCATATATTTT | CASSYPGPGNTIYF | TRBV6-2/TRBV6-3 | NA | TRBJ1-3 | many
TGCAGTGTGAAAGACCCCCAACGGAACTCGGTCAATGAGCAGTTCTTC | CSVKDPQRNSVNEQFF | TRBV20-1 | NA | TRBJ2-1 | few
TGCAGTGCTCGCCCGAACTTTGAGCAGTTCTTC | CSARPNFEQFF | TRBV20-1 | NA | TRBJ2-1 | NA
TGTGCCAGCAGCCAGATCGGGGGGAAAGAGACCCAGTACTTC | CASSQIGGKETQYF | TRBV3-1 | TRBD2 | TRBJ2-5 | NA
TGTGCCAGCAGCCTCTATCCCTCTCCGGACAATGAGCAGTTCTTC | CASSLYPSPDNEQFF | TRBV6-2/TRBV6-3 | NA | TRBJ2-1 | many
TGTGCCAGCAGTTCTCCCTCGGGGCTAGAGACCCAGTACTTC | CASSSPSGLETQYF | TRBV28 | NA | TRBJ2-5 | few
TGCAGTGCTAGAGAGAGAGAGACTGGGGGCAATGAGCAGTTCTTC | CSARERETGGNEQFF | TRBV20-1 | NA | TRBJ2-1 | many
TGTGCCAGTAGTCGGGGACAGGGGACCTACGAGCAGTACTTC | CASSRGQGTYEQYF | TRBV19 | TRBD1 | TRBJ2-7 | few
TGTGCCAGTAGTATGACAGGAAAACTCTATGGCTACACCTTC | CASSMTGKLYGYTF | TRBV19 | NA | TRBJ1-2 | NA
TGTGCCAGGAGCCATACTCTGGGCACCGGGGAGCTGTTTTTT | CARSHTLGTGELFF | TRBV10-3 | NA | TRBJ2-2 | NA
TGTGCCAGCAGCTTAGGTATCGAGCAGTACTTC | CASSLGIEQYF | TRBV7-2 | NA | TRBJ2-7 | NA
TGTGCCAGCAGCCGGTGGGGTTTAGGTGACTATGGCTACACCTTC | CASSRWGLGDYGYTF | TRBV5-4 | NA | TRBJ1-2 | NA
TGTGCCAGCAGCTTCCGGGACAGGGGAAACATTCAGTACTTC | CASSFRDRGNIQYF | TRBV7-9 | TRBD1 | TRBJ2-4 | NA
TGTGCCAGCAGCTTAGCGCTCGGTACAGAAACGCAGTATTTT | CASSLALGTETQYF | TRBV7-9 | NA | TRBJ2-3 | NA
TGCGCCAGCAGCCACCCGGACGGCCAGCCCCAGCATTTT | CASSHPDGQPQHF | TRBV4-1 | NA | TRBJ1-5 | few
TGCAGTGCTAGGACAGGACAGACGAACACTGAAGCCTCCTTT | CSARTGQTNTEASF | TRBV20-1 | NA | TRBJ1-1 | NA
TGCGCCAGCAGCCAAGAAGTAGGCGGGTTCTACAATGAGCAGTTCTTC | CASSQEVGGFYNEQFF | TRBV4-1 | NA | TRBJ2-1 | few
TGTGCCAGCAGTGGACCAGGACTAGCGGGGTCCCTGCACAATGAGCAGTTCTTC | CASSGPGLAGSLHNEQFF | TRBV27 | TRBD2 | TRBJ2-1 | few
TGCAGTGCTGGGGACCGCAGGGTGTACGAGCAGTACTTC | CSAGDRRVYEQYF | TRBV20-1 | NA | TRBJ2-7 | few
TGCGCCAGCAGCCACACCCGGGCCCAAGGGGAGACCCAGTACTTC | CASSHTRAQGETQYF | TRBV4-1 | NA | TRBJ2-5 | NA
TGTGCCAGCAGCCCCCGACAGGTAGATACGCAGTATTTT | CASSPRQVDTQYF | TRBV3-1 | NA | TRBJ2-3 | once
TGTGCCAGCAGCTCCCAGCCGGGCTCGGGGAACACTGATGCTTTCTTT | CASSSQPGSGNTDAFF | TRBV7-2 | NA | TRBJ1-1 | NA
TGTGCCAGCAGCCCCGGGACGGACACTTCTGGGGCCAACGTCCTGACCTTC | CASSPGTDTSGANVLTF | TRBV7-9 | NA | TRBJ2-6 | NA
TGTGCCAGCAGCCCCGAGGGCGCCGCCAACTACGAGCAGTACTTC | CASSPEGAANYEQYF | TRBV11-2 | NA | TRBJ2-7 | few
TGTGCCAGCAGCCTACTAGCGGGGCTGATCTACGAGCAGTACTTC | CASSLLAGLIYEQYF | TRBV7-2 | TRBD2 | TRBJ2-7 | many
TGTGCCACCAGCCCGTTTAGGGACCCCTACAATGAGCAGTTCTTC | CATSPFRDPYNEQFF | TRBV15 | NA | TRBJ2-1 | NA
TGTGCCAGCAGTTCACAATCGCAGTTCTTC | CASSSQSQFF | TRBV12-3/TRBV12-4 | NA | TRBJ2-1 | NA
TGCAGTGCTACCTCCCTAAAGGGGGCGCGAGAGACCCAGTACTTC | CSATSLKGARETQYF | TRBV20-1 | TRBD1 | TRBJ2-5 | NA